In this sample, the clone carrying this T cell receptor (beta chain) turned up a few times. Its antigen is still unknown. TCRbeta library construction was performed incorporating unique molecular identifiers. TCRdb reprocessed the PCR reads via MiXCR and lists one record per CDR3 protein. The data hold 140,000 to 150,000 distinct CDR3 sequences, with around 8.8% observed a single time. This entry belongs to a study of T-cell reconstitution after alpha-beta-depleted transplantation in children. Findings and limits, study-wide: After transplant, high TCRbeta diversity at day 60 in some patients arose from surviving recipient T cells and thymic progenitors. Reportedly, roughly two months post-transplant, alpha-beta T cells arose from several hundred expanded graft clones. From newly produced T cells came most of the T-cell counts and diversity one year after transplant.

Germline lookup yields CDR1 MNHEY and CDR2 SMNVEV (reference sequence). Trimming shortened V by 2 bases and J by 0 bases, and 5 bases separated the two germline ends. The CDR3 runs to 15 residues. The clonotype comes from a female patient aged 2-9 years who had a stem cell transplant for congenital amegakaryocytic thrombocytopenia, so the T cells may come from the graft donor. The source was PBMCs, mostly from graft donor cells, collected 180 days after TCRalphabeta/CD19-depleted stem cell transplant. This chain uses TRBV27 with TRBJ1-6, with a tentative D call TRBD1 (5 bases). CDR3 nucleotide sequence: TGTGCCAGCAGTTTACAGGGCTCCTATAATTCACCCCTCCACTTT. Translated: CASSLQGSYNSPLHF.